Sequencing of this T cell receptor beta chain was carried out in a study of OX40 agonist ivuxolimab in advanced cancers. Study at large: Partial responses, seen in three patients, involved one hepatocellular carcinoma and two cutaneous melanomas.

Libraries were prepared by immunoSEQ multiplex PCR; TCRdb keeps only in-frame clonotypes and omits some of them. The sample lists some 64,000 clones, around 89% occurring once. Germline loops: CDR1 SGHRS, CDR2 YFSETQ. There are 16 residues in the CDR3. The trim removed 3 bases at V and 0 bases at J, leaving 6 bases unmatched. This sample comprised CD4+ or CD8+ T cells sorted from blood, obtained in a trial of the OX40 agonist ivuxolimab. This sequence was found in an adult with an advanced solid tumor such as melanoma, head and neck, liver or kidney cancer. This chain links TRBV5-1 with TRBJ1-3; 7 nucleotides match TRBD1. The CDR3 is CASSYQGGNSGNTIYF. The CDR3, as DNA: TGCGCCAGCAGCTACCAGGGGGGCAACTCTGGAAACACCATATATTTT.